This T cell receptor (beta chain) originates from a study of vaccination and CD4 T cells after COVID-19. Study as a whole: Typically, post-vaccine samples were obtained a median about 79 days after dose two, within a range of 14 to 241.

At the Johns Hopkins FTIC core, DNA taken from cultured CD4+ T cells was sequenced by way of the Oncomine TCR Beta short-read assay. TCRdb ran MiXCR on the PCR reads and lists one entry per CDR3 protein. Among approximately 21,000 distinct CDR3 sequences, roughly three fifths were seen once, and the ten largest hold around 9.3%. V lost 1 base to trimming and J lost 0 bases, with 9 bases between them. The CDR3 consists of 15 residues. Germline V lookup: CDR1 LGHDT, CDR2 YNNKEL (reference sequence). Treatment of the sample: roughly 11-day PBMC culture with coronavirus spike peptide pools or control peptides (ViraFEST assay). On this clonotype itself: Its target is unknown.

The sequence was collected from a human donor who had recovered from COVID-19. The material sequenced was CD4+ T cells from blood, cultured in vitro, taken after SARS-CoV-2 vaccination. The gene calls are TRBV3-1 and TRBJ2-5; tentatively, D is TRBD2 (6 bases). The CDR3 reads CASSQASGDQETQYF. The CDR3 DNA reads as TGTGCCAGCAGCCAAGCATCGGGGGACCAAGAGACCCAGTACTTC.